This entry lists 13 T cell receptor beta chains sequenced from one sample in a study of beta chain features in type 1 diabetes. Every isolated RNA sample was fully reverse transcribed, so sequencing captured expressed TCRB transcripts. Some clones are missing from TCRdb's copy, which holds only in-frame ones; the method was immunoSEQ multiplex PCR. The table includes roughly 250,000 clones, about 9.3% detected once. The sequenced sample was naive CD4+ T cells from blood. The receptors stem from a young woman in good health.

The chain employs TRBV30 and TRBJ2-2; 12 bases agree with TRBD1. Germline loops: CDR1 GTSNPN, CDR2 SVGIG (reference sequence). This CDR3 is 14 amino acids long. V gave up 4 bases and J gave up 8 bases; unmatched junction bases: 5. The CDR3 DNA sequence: TGTGCCTGGATGGGACAGGGGGCGCGAGGGGAGCTGTTTTTT. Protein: CAWMGQGARGELFF.

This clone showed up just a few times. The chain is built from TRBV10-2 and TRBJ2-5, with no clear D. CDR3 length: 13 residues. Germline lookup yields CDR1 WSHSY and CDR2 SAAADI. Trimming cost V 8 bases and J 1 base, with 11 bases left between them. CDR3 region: CASSPSIQETQYF. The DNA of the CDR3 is TGCGCCAGCTCCCCGTCTATCCAAGAGACCCAGTACTTC.

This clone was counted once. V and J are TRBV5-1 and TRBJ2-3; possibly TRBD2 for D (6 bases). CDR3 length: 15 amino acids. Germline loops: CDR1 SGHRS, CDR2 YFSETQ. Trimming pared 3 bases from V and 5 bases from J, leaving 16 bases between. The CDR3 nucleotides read TGCGCCAGCAGCTGGGGTGGAGGGGAGGTAGATACGCAGTATTTT. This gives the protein CASSWGGGEVDTQYF.

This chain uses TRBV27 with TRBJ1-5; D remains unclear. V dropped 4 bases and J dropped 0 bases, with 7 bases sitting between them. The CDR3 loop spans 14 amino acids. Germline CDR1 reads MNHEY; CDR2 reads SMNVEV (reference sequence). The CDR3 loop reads CASSYKDSNQPQHF. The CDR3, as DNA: TGTGCCAGCAGTTACAAAGATAGCAATCAGCCCCAGCATTTT.

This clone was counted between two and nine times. CDR3 DNA sequence: TGTGCCAGTAGTATCGCGGGGGCTTACAATGAGCAGTTCTTC. It translates to CASSIAGAYNEQFF. The J gene is TRBJ2-1, the V gene TRBV19; weak D call: TRBD2 (7 bases). Between the trimmed V and J ends, which lost 3 bases and 4 bases, there was a span of 10 bases. The CDR3 totals 14 residues. Germline V CDR1 and CDR2: LNHDA, SQIVND (reference sequence).

The CDR3 bases are TGTGCCAGTAGTATCTCCAGGGGGCGCGACAATGAGCAGTTCTTC. Translating gives CASSISRGRDNEQFF. This chain uses TRBV19 with TRBJ2-1; 8 positions agree with TRBD1. This CDR3 has 15 amino acids. V lost 3 bases, J lost 5 bases, and 6 bases stayed unmatched. Germline V lookup: CDR1 LNHDA, CDR2 SQIVND (reference sequence).

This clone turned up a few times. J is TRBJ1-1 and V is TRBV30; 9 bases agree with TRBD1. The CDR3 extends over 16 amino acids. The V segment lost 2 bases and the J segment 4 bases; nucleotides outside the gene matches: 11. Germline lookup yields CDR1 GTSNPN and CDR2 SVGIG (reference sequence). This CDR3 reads CAWSRPGQGAITEAFF. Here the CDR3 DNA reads TGTGCCTGGAGTCGACCGGGACAGGGTGCGATCACTGAAGCTTTCTTT.

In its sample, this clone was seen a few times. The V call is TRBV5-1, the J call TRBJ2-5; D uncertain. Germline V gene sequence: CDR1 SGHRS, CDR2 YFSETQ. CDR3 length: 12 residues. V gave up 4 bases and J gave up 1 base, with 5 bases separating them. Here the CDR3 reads CASSILQETQYF. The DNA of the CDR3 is TGCGCCAGCAGCATACTCCAAGAGACCCAGTACTTC. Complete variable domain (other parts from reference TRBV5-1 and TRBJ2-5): KAGVTQTPRYLIKTRGQQVTLSCSPISGHRSVSWYQQTPGQGLQFLFEYFSETQRNKGNFPGRFSGRQFSNSRSEMNVSTLELGDSALYLCASSILQETQYFGPGTRLLVL.

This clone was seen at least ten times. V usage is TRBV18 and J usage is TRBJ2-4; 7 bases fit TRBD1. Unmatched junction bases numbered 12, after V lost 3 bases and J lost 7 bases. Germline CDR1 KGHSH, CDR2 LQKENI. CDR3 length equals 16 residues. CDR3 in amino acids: CASSPIPDPQGNIQYF. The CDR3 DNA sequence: TGTGCCAGCTCACCTATTCCGGATCCACAGGGGAACATTCAGTACTTC.

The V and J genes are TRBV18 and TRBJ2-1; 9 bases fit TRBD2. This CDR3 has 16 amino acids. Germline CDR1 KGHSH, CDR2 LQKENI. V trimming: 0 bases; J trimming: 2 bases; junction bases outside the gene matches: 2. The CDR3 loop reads CASSPPSGRTYNEQFF. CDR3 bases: TGTGCCAGCTCACCACCGAGCGGGAGGACCTACAATGAGCAGTTCTTC.

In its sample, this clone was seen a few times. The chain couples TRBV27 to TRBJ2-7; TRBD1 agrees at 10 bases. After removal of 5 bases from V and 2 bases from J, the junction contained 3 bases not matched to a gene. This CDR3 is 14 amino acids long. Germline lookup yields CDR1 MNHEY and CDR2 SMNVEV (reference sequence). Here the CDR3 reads CASSAGTGAYEQYF. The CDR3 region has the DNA TGTGCCAGCAGTGCCGGGACAGGGGCCTACGAGCAGTACTTC.

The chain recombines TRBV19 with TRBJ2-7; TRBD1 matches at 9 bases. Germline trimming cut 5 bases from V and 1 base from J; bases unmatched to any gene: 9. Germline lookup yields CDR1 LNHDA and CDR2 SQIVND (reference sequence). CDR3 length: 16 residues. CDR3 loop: CASSDGYGTGSYEQYF. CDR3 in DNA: TGTGCCAGTAGTGATGGATACGGGACAGGGTCCTACGAGCAGTACTTC.

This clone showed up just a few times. The CDR3 reads CASSLEQGGTDTQYF. The CDR3 DNA sequence: TGTGCCAGCAGCTTGGAGCAGGGGGGCACAGATACGCAGTATTTT. This chain links TRBV5-4 with TRBJ2-3, with 7 bases aligning to TRBD1. The germline CDR1 and CDR2 sequences are SGHNT and YYREEE (reference sequence). The CDR3 has 15 residues. With 0 bases clipped from V and 1 base from J, the junction kept 2 bases outside the gene matches.